A single sample gave rise to the 13 T cell receptor beta chains below, sequenced in a study of T-cell reconstitution after alpha-beta-depleted transplantation in children. Preparation of the TCRbeta library used unique molecular identifiers. TCRdb used MiXCR to reprocess the PCR reads, holding one entry per CDR3 protein. Here the sample spans around 180,000 distinct CDR3 sequences, roughly 10% being singletons. Sequenced here: PBMCs, sampled before TCRalphabeta/CD19-depleted stem cell transplant. Every receptor here comes from a boy aged 2-15 years with acute myeloid leukemia, due to receive a stem cell transplant.

This clonotype has at least ten counts. The chain has TRBV7-3 and TRBJ2-1, with TRBD2 identical over 10 bases. The CDR3 contains 15 residues. The junction had 5 bases not matched to a gene; V was cut back by 2 bases and J by 7 bases. CDR1 and CDR2 from the germline V gene are SGHTA and FQGTGA. The CDR3 coding sequence is TGTGCCAGCAGCTTAGCTAGCGGGGGCCGGAATGAGCAGTTCTTC. It specifies CASSLASGGRNEQFF.

This clonotype has at least ten counts. The V gene is TRBV15, the J gene TRBJ2-3; 15 nucleotides match TRBD2. After removal of 1 base from V and 4 bases from J, the junction contained 0 bases not matched to a gene. Looked up from germline, CDR1 is LNHNV and CDR2 is YYDKDF (reference sequence). This CDR3 has 16 amino acids. CDR3 region: CATSRGTSGGADTQYF. Written as DNA, the CDR3 is TGTGCCACCAGCAGAGGGACTAGCGGGGGGGCAGATACGCAGTATTTT.

This clonotype showed up many times. V usage is TRBV2 and J usage is TRBJ2-4; D remains unclear. Trimming left V 4 bases short and J 5 bases short, with 15 bases between. The CDR3 extends over 15 amino acids. The V gene's germline CDR1 is SNHLY and CDR2 FYNNEI. The CDR3 region has the DNA TGTGCCAGCAGTGTAGAAGGGTGGGATGAAAACATTCAGTACTTC. Amino acids: CASSVEGWDENIQYF.

The table lists this clonotype with many counts. V gene TRBV5-6 combines with J gene TRBJ1-4; 7 bases align to TRBD1. CDR3 size: 15 residues. V dropped 4 bases and J dropped 0; count of bases not matched to a gene: 3. Germline CDR1 reads SGHDT; CDR2 reads YYEEEE. CDR3 nucleotides: TGTGCCAGCAGCCGGGGGACAGCAACTAATGAAAAACTGTTTTTT. Protein: CASSRGTATNEKLFF.

The gene calls are TRBV21-1 and TRBJ2-4; the table's TRBD1 call for D was not verified on the DNA. TRBV21-1 is a pseudogene segment. The CDR3 consists of 16 residues. CDR3 sequence reads: CASSNSVGAAKNIQYF. The DNA of the CDR3 is TGTGCCAGCAGTAATTCGGTGGGGGCGGCCAAAAACATTCAGTACTTC.

Ten or more counts support this clonotype. Here the CDR3 reads CASSSGTGYRETQYF. CDR3 in DNA: TGCGCCAGCAGCTCAGGGACAGGGTATAGGGAGACCCAGTACTTC. V gene TRBV5-1 combines with J gene TRBJ2-5; 9 bases align to TRBD1. The V segment lost 3 bases and the J segment 5 bases; nucleotides outside the gene matches: 8. Germline V gene data show CDR1 as SGHRS and CDR2 as YFSETQ. The CDR3 sequence is 15 residues long.

This clonotype was observed many times. J is TRBJ2-7 and V is TRBV5-1, with 11 positions matching TRBD1. CDR3 length equals 14 residues. Per germline, CDR1 SGHRS and CDR2 YFSETQ. The junction had 3 bases not matched to a gene; V was cut back by 4 bases and J by 3 bases. CDR3 nucleotide sequence: TGCGCCAGCAGCCTTGGGACAGGGGGCTACGAGCAGTACTTC. It translates to CASSLGTGGYEQYF.

This clonotype has just one count. The rearrangement joins TRBV7-9 to TRBJ1-5; D call uncertain. Germline V gene sequence: CDR1 SEHNR, CDR2 FQNEAQ (reference sequence). V dropped 5 bases and J dropped 7 bases, with 12 bases sitting between them. CDR3 size: 13 residues. The CDR3 bases are TGTGCCAGCAGCCCCGCCACACGCCAGCCCCAGCATTTT. This sequence encodes CASSPATRQPQHF. Full variable domain (rest looked up from reference TRBV7-9 and TRBJ1-5): DTGVSQNPRHKITKRGQNVTFRCDPISEHNRLYWYRQTLGQGPEFLTYFQNEAQLEKSRLLSDRFSAERPKGSFSTLEIQRTEQGDSAMYLCASSPATRQPQHFGDGTRLSIL.

There are many counts of this clonotype. The V and J genes are TRBV6-5 and TRBJ2-4; TRBD1 agrees at 9 bases. The CDR3 is made up of 16 amino acids. Per germline, CDR1 MNHEY and CDR2 SVGAGI. V lost 4 bases, J lost 9 bases, and 13 bases stayed unmatched. The CDR3 is CASSSTATGGQSIQYF. The CDR3 coding sequence is TGTGCCAGCAGTTCGACCGCGACAGGGGGGCAGAGCATTCAGTACTTC.

The table lists this clonotype with many counts. V gene TRBV6-2 or TRBV6-3 combines with J gene TRBJ2-5, with D unclear. Germline assignment: CDR1 MNHEY and CDR2 SVGEGT. The CDR3 contains 12 residues. Trimming took off 5 bases at V and 7 bases at J, with 11 bases between the two ends. CDR3 region: CASSLTQRTQYF. CDR3 bases: TGTGCCAGCAGTCTGACCCAGCGGACCCAGTACTTC.

Worth noting for this clonotype: A much larger clone differs by one base, so this may be a read error. The gene calls are TRBV14 and TRBJ2-4; D could derive from TRBD1 or TRBD2 (5 bases each). Germline V lookup: CDR1 SGHDN, CDR2 FVKESK. The length of the CDR3 is 15 residues. The CDR3 reads CASSQPGTAKNTQYF. CDR3 DNA: TGTGCCAGCAGCCAACCCGGGACGGCTAAAAACACTCAGTACTTC.

This clonotype was seen many times. The chain carries TRBV28 and TRBJ1-1; D is unresolved. The CDR3 contains 14 residues. The germline CDR1 and CDR2 sequences are MDHEN and SYDVKM. Trimming cost V 7 bases and J 0 bases, with 12 bases left between them. The CDR3 region has the DNA TGTGCCAGCACGGGAGGCATTATGAACACTGAAGCTTTCTTT. Translated, it gives CASTGGIMNTEAFF.

This clonotype showed up many times. The rearrangement joins TRBV9 to TRBJ2-3, with D tentatively TRBD2 (5 bases). This CDR3 comprises 16 residues. CDR1 and CDR2 (germline): SGDLS, YYNGEE. V was trimmed by 4 bases and J by 2 bases, leaving 17 bases between them. CDR3 in DNA: TGTGCCAGCAGCACACACCGGGGAGACACCACAGATACGCAGTATTTT. Translated, it gives CASSTHRGDTTDTQYF.